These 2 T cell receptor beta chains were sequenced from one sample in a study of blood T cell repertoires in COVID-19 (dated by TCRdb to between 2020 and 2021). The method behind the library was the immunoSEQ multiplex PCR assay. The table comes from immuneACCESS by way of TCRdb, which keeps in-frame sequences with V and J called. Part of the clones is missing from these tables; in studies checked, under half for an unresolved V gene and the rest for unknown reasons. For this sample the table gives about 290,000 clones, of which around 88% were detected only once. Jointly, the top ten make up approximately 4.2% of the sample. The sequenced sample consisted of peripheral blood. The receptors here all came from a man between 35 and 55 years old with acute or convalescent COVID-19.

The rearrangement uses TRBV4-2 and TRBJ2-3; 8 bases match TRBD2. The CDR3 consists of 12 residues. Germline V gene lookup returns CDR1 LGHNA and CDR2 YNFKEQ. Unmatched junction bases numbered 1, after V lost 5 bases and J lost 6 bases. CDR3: CASSGGGDTQYF. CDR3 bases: TGTGCCAGCAGCGGCGGGGGGGATACGCAGTATTTT.

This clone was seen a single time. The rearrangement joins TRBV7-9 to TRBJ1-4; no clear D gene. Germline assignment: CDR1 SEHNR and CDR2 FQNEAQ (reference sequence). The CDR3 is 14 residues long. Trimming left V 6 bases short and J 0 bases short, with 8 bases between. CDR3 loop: CASSPQSTNEKLFF. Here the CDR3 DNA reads TGTGCCAGCAGTCCACAGTCAACTAATGAAAAACTGTTTTTT.